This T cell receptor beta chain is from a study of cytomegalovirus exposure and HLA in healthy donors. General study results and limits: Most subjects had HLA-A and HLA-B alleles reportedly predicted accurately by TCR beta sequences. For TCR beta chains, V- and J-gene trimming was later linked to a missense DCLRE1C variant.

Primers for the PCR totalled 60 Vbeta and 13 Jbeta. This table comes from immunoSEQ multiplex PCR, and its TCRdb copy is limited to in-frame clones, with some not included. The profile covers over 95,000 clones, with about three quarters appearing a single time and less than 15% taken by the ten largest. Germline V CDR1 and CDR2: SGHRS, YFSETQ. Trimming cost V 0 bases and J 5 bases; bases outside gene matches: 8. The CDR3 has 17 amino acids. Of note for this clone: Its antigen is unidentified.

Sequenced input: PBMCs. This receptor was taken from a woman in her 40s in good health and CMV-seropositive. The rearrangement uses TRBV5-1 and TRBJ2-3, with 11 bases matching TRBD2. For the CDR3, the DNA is TGCGCCAGCAGCTTGGGTACTAGCGGGGGCCTCGGAGATACGCAGTATTTT. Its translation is CASSLGTSGGLGDTQYF.